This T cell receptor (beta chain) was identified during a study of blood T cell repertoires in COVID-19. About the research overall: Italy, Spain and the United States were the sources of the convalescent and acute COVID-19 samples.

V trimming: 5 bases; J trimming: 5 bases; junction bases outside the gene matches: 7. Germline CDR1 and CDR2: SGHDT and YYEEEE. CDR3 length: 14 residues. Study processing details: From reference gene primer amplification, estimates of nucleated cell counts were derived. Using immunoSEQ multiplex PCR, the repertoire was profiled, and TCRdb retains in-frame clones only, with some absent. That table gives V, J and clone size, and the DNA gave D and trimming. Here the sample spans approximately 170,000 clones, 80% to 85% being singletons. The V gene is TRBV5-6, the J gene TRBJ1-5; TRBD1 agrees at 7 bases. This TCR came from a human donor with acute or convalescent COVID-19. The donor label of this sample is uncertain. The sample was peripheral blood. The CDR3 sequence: CASSLNRGDQPQHF. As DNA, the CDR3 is TGTGCCAGCAGTTTGAACAGGGGCGATCAGCCCCAGCATTTT.